The source of this T cell receptor (beta chain) is a study of T cell changes during pregnancy in multiple sclerosis. This clone has just one count. Clones were read by immunoSEQ multiplex PCR, and TCRdb kept only the in-frame ones, dropping some. The data show roughly 100,000 clones, around 90% seen once. V was trimmed by 1 base and J by 1 base, leaving 7 bases between them. This CDR3 comprises 14 residues. Germline CDR1 reads KGHSH; CDR2 reads LQKENI. The chain couples TRBV18 to TRBJ1-1; a weak D match, TRBD1 (6 bases). The clonotype was recovered from a female donor with multiple sclerosis, enrolled in a pregnancy study. The specimen was peripheral blood, collected before pregnancy. The CDR3 region has the DNA TGTGCCAGCTCACCACAGGGACAGAACACTGAAGCTTTCTTT. Residues: CASSPQGQNTEAFF. The variable domain in full, completed from reference TRBV18 and TRBJ1-1, reads NAGVMQNPRHLVRRRGQEARLRCSPMKGHSHVYWYRQLPEEGLKFMVYLQKENIIDESGMPKERFSAEFPKEGPSILRIQQVVRGDSAAYFCASSPQGQNTEAFFGQGTRLTVV.